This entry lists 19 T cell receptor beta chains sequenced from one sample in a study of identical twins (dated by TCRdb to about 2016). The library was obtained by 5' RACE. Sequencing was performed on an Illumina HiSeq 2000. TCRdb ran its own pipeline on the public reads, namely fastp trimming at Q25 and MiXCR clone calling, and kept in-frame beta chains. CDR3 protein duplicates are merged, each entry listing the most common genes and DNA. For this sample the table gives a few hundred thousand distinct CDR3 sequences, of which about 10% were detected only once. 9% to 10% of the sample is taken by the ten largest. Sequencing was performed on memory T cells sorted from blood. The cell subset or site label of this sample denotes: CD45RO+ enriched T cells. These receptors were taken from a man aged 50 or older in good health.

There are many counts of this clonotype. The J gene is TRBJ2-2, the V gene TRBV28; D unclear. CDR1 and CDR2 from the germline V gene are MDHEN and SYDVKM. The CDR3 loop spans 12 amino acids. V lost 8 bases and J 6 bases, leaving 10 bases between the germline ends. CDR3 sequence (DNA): TGTGCCAGCTACCCTGGGGCCGGGGAGCTGTTTTTT. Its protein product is CASYPGAGELFF.

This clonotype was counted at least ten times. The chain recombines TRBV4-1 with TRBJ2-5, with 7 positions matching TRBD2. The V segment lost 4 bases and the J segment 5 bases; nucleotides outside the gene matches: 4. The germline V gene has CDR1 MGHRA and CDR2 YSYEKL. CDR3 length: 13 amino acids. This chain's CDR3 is CASSRLAFETQYF. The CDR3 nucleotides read TGCGCCAGCAGCCGACTAGCTTTTGAGACCCAGTACTTC.

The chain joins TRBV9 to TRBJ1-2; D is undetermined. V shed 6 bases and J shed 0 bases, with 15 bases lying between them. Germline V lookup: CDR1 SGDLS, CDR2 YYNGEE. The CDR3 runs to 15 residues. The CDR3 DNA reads TGTGCCAGCACCCTCAACTACCTGACTAACTATGGCTACACCTTC. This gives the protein CASTLNYLTNYGYTF.

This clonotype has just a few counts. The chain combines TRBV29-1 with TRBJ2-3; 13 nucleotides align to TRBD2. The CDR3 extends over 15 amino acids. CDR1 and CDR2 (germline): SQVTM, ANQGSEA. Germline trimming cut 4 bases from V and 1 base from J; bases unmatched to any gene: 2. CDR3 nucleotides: TGCAGCGTTGCAGGACTAGCGGGAGGCACAGATACGCAGTATTTT. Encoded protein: CSVAGLAGGTDTQYF.

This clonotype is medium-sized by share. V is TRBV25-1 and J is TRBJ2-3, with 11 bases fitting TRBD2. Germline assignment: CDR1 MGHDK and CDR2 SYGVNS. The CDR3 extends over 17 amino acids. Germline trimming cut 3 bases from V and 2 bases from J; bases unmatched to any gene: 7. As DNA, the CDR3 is TGTGCCAGCAGTGACGGGGTAGCGGGGGGGGACACAGATACGCAGTATTTT. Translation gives CASSDGVAGGDTDTQYF.

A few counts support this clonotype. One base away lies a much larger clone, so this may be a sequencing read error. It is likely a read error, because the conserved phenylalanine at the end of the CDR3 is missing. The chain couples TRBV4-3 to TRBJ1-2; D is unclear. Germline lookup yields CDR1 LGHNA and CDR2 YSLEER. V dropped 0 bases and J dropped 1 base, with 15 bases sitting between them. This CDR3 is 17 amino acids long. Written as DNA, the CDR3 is TGCGCCAGCAGCCAAGAATTGCCGCTTGCAAGTAACTATGGCTACACCATC. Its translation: CASSQELPLASNYGYTI.

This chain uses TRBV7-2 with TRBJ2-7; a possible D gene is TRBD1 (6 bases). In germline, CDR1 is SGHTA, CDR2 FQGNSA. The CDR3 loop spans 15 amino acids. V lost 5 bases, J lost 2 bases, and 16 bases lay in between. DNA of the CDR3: TGTGCCAGCAGCATATCAGGGGACCCGGCCTACGAGCAGTACTTC. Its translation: CASSISGDPAYEQYF.

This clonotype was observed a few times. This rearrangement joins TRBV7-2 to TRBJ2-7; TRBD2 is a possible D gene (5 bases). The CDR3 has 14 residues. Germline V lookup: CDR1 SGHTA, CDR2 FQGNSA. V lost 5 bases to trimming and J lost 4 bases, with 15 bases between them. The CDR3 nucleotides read TGTGCCAGCAGCCCTGGGCGGGTGGGGTACGAGCAGTACTTC. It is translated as CASSPGRVGYEQYF.

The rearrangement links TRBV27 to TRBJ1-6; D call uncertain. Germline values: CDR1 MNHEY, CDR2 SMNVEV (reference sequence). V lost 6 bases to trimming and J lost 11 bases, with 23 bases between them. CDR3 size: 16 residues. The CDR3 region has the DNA TGTGCCAGCAGGAGTGCCAGGACGGTGAAAGGTACACCCCTCCACTTT. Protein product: CASRSARTVKGTPLHF.

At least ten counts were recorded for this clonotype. The CDR3 nucleotides read TGTGCCAGCAGCTCTCGGCACACCGGGGAGCTGTTTTTT. Translating gives CASSSRHTGELFF. V usage is TRBV7-2 and J usage is TRBJ2-2; D gene unclear. This CDR3 is 13 amino acids long. V lost 4 bases, J lost 3 bases, and 6 bases lay in between. Per germline, CDR1 SGHTA and CDR2 FQGNSA.

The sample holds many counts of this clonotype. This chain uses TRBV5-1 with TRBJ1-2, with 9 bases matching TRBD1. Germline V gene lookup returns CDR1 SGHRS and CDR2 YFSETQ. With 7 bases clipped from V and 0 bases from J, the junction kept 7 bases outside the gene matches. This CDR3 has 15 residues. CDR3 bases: TGCGCCAGCGCCATGGGACAGGGAGCTAACTATGGCTACACCTTC. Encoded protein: CASAMGQGANYGYTF.

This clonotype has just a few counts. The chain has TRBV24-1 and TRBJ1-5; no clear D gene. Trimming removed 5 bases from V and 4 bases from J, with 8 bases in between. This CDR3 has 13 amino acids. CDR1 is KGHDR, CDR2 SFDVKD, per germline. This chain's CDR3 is CATSGLGNQPQHF. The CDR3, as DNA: TGTGCCACCAGTGGATTGGGAAATCAGCCCCAGCATTTT.

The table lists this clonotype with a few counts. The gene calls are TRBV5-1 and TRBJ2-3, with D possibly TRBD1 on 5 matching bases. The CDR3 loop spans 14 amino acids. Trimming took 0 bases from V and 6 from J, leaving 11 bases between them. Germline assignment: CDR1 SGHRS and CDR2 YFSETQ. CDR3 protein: CASSLESGADTQYF. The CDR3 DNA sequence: TGCGCCAGCAGCTTGGAATCTGGGGCGGATACGCAGTATTTT.

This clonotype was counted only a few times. CDR3 in amino acids: CASGDPAVGYTF. The CDR3 bases are TGTGCCAGCGGGGACCCGGCGGTTGGCTACACCTTC. The V and J genes are TRBV12-3 or TRBV12-4 and TRBJ1-2; TRBD1 might be the D (5 bases). CDR3 length: 12 amino acids. Trimming removed 8 bases from V and 7 bases from J, with 14 bases in between.

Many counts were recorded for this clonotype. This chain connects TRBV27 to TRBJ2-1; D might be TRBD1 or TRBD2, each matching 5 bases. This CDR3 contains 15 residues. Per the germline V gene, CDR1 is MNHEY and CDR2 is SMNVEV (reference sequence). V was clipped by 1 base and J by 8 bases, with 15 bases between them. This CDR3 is CASSLFGFRDHEQFF. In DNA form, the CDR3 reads TGTGCCAGCAGTTTATTCGGGTTTAGGGACCATGAGCAGTTCTTC.

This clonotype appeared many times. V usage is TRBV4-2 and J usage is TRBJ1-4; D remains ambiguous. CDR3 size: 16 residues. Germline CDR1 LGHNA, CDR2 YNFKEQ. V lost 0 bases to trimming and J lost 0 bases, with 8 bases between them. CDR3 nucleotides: TGTGCCAGCAGCCAAGATCGGGCAGCAACTAATGAAAAACTGTTTTTT. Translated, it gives CASSQDRAATNEKLFF.

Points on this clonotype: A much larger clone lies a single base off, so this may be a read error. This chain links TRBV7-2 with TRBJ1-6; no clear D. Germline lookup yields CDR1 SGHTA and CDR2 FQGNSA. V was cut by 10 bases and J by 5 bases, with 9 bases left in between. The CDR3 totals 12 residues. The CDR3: CAIRLNNSPLHF. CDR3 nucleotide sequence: TGTGCCATCAGGCTAAATAATTCACCCCTCCACTTT.

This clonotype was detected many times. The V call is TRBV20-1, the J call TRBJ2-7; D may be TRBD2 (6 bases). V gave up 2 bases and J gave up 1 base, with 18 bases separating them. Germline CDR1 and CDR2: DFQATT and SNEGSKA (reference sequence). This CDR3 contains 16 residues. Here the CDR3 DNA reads TGCAGTGCTAGATCCGACAATCGGGGGTCGTCCTACGAGCAGTACTTC. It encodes CSARSDNRGSSYEQYF.

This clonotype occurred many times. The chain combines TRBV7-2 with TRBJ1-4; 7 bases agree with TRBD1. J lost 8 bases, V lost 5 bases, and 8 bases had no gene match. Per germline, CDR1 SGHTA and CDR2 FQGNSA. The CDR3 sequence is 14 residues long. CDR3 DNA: TGTGCCAGCAGCCGCGACAGGGTTTGGGAAAAACTGTTTTTT. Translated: CASSRDRVWEKLFF.